This TCR beta chain was documented in a study of response to subunit inactivated influenza vaccine listed by TCRdb under 2018. Background for the entire study: Deep quantitative T cell receptor repertoire profiling was used in the study to track responses to a trivalent subunit inactivated influenza vaccine. What the study reported, not specific to this receptor: The authors suggested that each seasonal influenza vaccination may recruit only a limited number of new T cells.

Libraries were made using RT-PCR. Data came from an Illumina HiSeq 2500. TCRdb reanalyzed the raw reads on its own, using fastp at Q25 for trimming and MiXCR for clone calling, and kept in-frame beta chains. Rows with a matching CDR3 protein are joined into one entry that keeps the most common DNA and genes. This sample comprises hundreds of thousands of distinct CDR3 sequences, approximately 15% of them detected only once. The ten biggest clones cover approximately 6.5% of the sample. Counted from cysteine to phenylalanine, this CDR3 has 16 amino acids. Only the CDR3 DNA stays, 48 bases, in frame from base 1. The germline V gene (reference sequence) provides CDR1 DFQATT and CDR2 SNEGSKA. The germline ends are 13 bases apart after V is trimmed by 0 bases and J by 1 base. Comments on this clonotype: Its recognized antigen is unknown. Qualities for individual bases were not recorded, and no much larger clone is one base off.

Sequencing used PBMCs from blood, obtained 14 to 15 days before vaccination. The TCR originated in a man aged 45-60 years who received an inactivated influenza vaccine. Donor details come from another sample of the same person, matched by shared clones. The V gene is TRBV20-1 and the J gene is TRBJ1-5; TRBD1 is a weak D gene call, 5 bases matching. The sequenced DNA: TGCAGTGCTAGAGATCTCGGGGGAGTGAGCAATCAGCCCCAGCATTTT. This encodes CSARDLGGVSNQPQHF.